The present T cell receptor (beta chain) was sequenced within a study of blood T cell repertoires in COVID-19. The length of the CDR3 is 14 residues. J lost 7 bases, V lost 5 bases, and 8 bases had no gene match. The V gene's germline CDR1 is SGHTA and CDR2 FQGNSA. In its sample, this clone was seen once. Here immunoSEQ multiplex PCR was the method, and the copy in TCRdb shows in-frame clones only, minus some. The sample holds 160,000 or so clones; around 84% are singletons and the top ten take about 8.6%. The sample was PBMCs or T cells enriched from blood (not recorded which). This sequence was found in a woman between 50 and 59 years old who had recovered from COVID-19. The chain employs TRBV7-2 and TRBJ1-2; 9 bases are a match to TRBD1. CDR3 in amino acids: CASSGGQGRGGYTF. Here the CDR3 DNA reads TGTGCCAGCAGCGGTGGACAGGGGAGAGGTGGCTACACCTTC.